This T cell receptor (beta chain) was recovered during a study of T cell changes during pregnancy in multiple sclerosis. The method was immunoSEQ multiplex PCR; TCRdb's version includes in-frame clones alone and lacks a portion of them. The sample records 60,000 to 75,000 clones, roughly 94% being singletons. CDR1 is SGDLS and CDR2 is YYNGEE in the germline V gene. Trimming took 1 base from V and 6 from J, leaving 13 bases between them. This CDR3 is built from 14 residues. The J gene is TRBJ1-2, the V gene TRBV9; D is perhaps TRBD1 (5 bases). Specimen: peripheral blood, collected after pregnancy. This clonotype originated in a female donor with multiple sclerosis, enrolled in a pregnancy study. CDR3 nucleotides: TGTGCCAGCAGCGTAACCTCCAGGGCTAATGGCTACACCTTC. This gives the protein CASSVTSRANGYTF.